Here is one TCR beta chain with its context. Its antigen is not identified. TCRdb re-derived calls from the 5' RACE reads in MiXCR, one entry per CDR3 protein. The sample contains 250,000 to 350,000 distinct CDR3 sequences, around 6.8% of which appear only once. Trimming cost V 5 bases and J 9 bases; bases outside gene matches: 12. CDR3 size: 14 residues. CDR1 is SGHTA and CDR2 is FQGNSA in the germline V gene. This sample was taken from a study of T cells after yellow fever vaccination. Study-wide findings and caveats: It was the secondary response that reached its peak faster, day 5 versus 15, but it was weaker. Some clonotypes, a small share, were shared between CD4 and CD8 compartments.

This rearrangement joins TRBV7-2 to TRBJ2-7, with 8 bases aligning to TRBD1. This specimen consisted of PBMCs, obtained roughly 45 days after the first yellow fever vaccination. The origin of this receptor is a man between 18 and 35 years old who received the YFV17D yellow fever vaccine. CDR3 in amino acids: CASSGGQAQRWQYF. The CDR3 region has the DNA TGTGCCAGCAGCGGGGGACAGGCCCAACGGTGGCAGTACTTC.